This T cell receptor beta chain was profiled in a study of early T cells in non-severe SARS-CoV-2 infection. TCRdb re-analysed the 5' RACE reads in MiXCR, keeping a single row per CDR3 protein. Of about 100,000 distinct CDR3 sequences listed, 13% were seen once; the top ten hold about 2.1%. V lost 0 bases, J lost 8 bases, and 12 bases stayed unmatched. The CDR3 spans 17 residues. CDR1 SGHRS and CDR2 YFSETQ come from the germline V gene. The chain uses TRBV5-1 and TRBJ2-1, with 9 bases aligning to TRBD2. This TCR came from an adult who was a healthcare worker with PCR-confirmed SARS-CoV-2 infection or an uninfected control (not recorded which). Sequencing was done on a sample of whole blood. The CDR3 DNA reads TGCGCCAGCAGCTTGGCGGCCGGGACTAGCACCCCCGATGAGCAGTTCTTC. The encoded protein is CASSLAAGTSTPDEQFF. The full variable domain, completed using reference TRBV5-1 and TRBJ2-1, is KAGVTQTPRYLIKTRGQQVTLSCSPISGHRSVSWYQQTPGQGLQFLFEYFSETQRNKGNFPGRFSGRQFSNSRSEMNVSTLELGDSALYLCASSLAAGTSTPDEQFFGPGTRLTVL.